Below, one TCR beta chain is given with its context. There is no known antigen for this receptor. No base-level quality is on record; no much larger clone is a single base apart. These data are taken from a study of T-cell memory formation after mild COVID-19 (dated by TCRdb to the early 2020s). About the full investigation: TCR sequence clusters from the two donors were found to be largely donor specific. Longitudinal TCRalpha and TCRbeta repertoire sequencing tracked T-cell clones expanding and contracting after mild COVID-19 in a couple of donors. Two young, previously healthy adult volunteers, one female and one male, were included in the cohort. The research as a whole found: The study included only a couple of mild cases, and larger cohorts that include severe cases with pre-infection samples were judged to be necessary. SARS-CoV-2 specificity of the second-wave clones peaking on day 37 was not confirmed. Contracting CD4+ clones were found mainly in CM and EM memory subsets, while CD8+ clones were enriched in EMRA. Balanced CD4/CD8 phenotypes were observed for clones contracting from day 15 to 85, whereas a bias towards CD4+ was observed for a second wave of clones expanding from day 15 to 37. Some responding clones were detected in pre-infection memory, suggesting pre-existing cross-reactive memory T cells joined the SARS-CoV-2 response.

Ficoll-Paque density gradient centrifugation was used to isolate PBMCs. The germline V end is reduced by 5 bases and the J end by 0 bases; junction bases left unmatched: 6. In the germline V gene, CDR1 corresponds to LGHNA and CDR2 to YNFKEQ. Its CDR3 holds 16 amino acids, cysteine through phenylalanine. Just the 48-base CDR3 DNA is kept, in frame starting at base 1. Instrument on record: Illumina NovaSeq 6000. cDNA libraries for TCRalpha and TCRbeta were prepared by 5'RACE using constant-segment primers, with sample barcodes and unique molecular identifiers added. RNA was extracted from every sample with Trizol reagent. Amplification of the libraries took two PCR steps, and the second step added a second sample barcode plus Illumina TruSeq adapters. Sequencing of the libraries was done on an Illumina NovaSeq, producing 2 x 150 bp paired-end reads. Concerning the study's data processing: Demultiplexing of reads and collapsing into UMI-guided consensus sequences were performed with migec v1.2.7. With mixcr v2.1.11, UMI consensuses were aligned to TRA and TRB V and J templates and assembled into clonotypes. Clonotypes were classified as expanded or contracted when called significant by both edgeR and NoisET, with noise models trained on biological replicates. For edgeR calls, the cutoffs were a false discovery rate-adjusted p below 0.01 and a log2 fold-change threshold of 1. PCA with hierarchical clustering of max-normalized trajectories of the 1000 most abundant clonotypes was used as exploratory dynamics analysis. The CD4 or CD8 phenotype of responding clones was assigned using the separately sequenced CD4+ and CD8+ repertoires. TCRdb reprocessed the public reads (quality trimming at Q25 with fastp, clone calling with MiXCR) and kept in-frame beta chains. Every entry covers one CDR3 protein and lists the most common genes and DNA from its rows. These V and J calls derive from TCRdb rather than the authors' analysis. The sample table contains roughly 400,000 distinct CDR3 sequences; only one count was recorded for roughly 17% of them. The ten largest make up roughly a fifth of the sample.

Sequenced: PBMCs or a T cell subset sorted from them (not recorded which). The rearrangement joined TRBV4-2 to TRBJ2-3; TRBD1 agrees with 9 junctional bases. The sequence was collected from a young man who had mild COVID-19 (a few samples of this study predate the infection). The sample titles of this study are shuffled in the database, so cell type and time point are left out; the donor was told from shared clones. This receptor has the CDR3 CASSKGTGTSTDTQYF. The nucleotide sequence reads as follows: TGTGCCAGCAGCAAAGGGACAGGGACGAGCACAGATACGCAGTATTTT.